This TCR beta chain was recovered during a study of response to subunit inactivated influenza vaccine. Study findings and constraints: Every seasonal influenza vaccination brings in few new T cells, the authors suggested.

The CDR3 is made up of 15 amino acids. V shed 1 base, J shed 5 bases, and the junction held 7 bases outside the gene matches. Per the germline V gene, CDR1 is MNHEY and CDR2 is SVGEGT. Regarding this clonotype: Its matching antigen is unknown.

MiXCR, applied by TCRdb to the RT-PCR reads, yields one record per CDR3 protein. The sample has more than 700,000 distinct CDR3 sequences; 21% are singletons. Sequences were derived from PBMCs from blood, sampled 5 days after vaccination. The sequence was collected from a man aged 50-59 years who received an inactivated influenza vaccine. The J gene is TRBJ2-7, the V gene TRBV6-2 or TRBV6-3, with TRBD1 matching over 8 bases. DNA of the CDR3: TGTGCCAGCAGTTACTTTAAGGACAGGGCGGACGAGCAGTACTTC. It specifies CASSYFKDRADEQYF.